The 5 T cell receptor beta chains reported below all come from one sample, sequenced in a study of T cell responses to AZD1222 COVID-19 vaccine. Some clones are missing from TCRdb's copy, which holds only in-frame ones; the method was immunoSEQ multiplex PCR. The repertoire consists of about 73,000 clones, with 88% occurring once and the leading ten covering around 19%. The material sequenced was peripheral blood, taken on day 0 of AZD1222 vaccination. These receptor sequences come from an adult in good health.

This clone came up a few times. The V call is TRBV5-1, the J call TRBJ2-2, with TRBD1 as a possible D gene (5 bases). The CDR3 contains 14 residues. V was shortened by 9 bases and J by 0 bases, with 12 bases between the two germline ends. The germline V gene encodes CDR1 SGHRS and CDR2 YFSETQ. The CDR3 region has the DNA TGCGCCACCAAGACAGTTTCGAACACCGGGGAGCTGTTTTTT. Translated, it gives CATKTVSNTGELFF.

V and J are TRBV3-1 (or the pseudogene TRBV3-2) and TRBJ2-3; possibly TRBD2 for D (5 bases). The V gene lost 1 base and the J gene lost 2 bases, with 10 bases spanning the gap. Germline V lookup: CDR1 LGHDT, CDR2 YNNKEL (reference sequence). CDR3 length equals 15 residues. The CDR3 DNA follows: TGTGCCAGCAGCCAAGTATCGAGGGACACAGATACGCAGTATTTT. Its protein product is CASSQVSRDTDTQYF.

The genes are TRBV7-3 and TRBJ1-2, with 8 bases identical to TRBD1. The CDR3 loop spans 13 amino acids. J was trimmed by 6 bases and V by 2 bases; bases with no gene match: 2. Looked up from germline, CDR1 is SGHTA and CDR2 is FQGTGA. CDR3 sequence reads: CASSLDRGNGYTF. CDR3 nucleotide sequence: TGTGCCAGCAGCTTAGACAGGGGAAATGGCTACACCTTC.

The chain recombines TRBV11-3 with TRBJ2-6; D gene ambiguous. From germline, CDR1 is SGHNT and CDR2 YENEEA. The CDR3 runs to 20 residues. Trimming took 0 bases from V and 0 from J, leaving 18 bases between them. CDR3 sequence reads: CASSLDGKAGSSSGANVLTF. DNA for the CDR3: TGTGCCAGCAGCTTAGACGGTAAGGCAGGTTCCAGCTCTGGGGCCAACGTCCTGACTTTC.

The V call is TRBV3-1 (or the pseudogene TRBV3-2), the J call TRBJ1-3; unclear D gene. The germline V gene encodes CDR1 LGHDT and CDR2 YNNKEL (reference sequence). The CDR3 loop spans 15 amino acids. The V and J ends lost 8 bases and 1 base respectively, with 15 bases between them. The CDR3 region is CASGRELRSGNTIYF. CDR3 in DNA: TGTGCCAGCGGAAGGGAGCTCCGTTCTGGAAACACCATATATTTT.